Listed here are 21 T cell receptor beta chains from one sample, sequenced in a study of cytomegalovirus exposure and HLA in healthy donors. PCR employed 60 Vbeta and 13 Jbeta primers. Only in-frame clones appear in the TCRdb table, and some are missing; sequencing was by immunoSEQ multiplex PCR. The table has approximately 220,000 clones, roughly 83% seen once; the top ten hold roughly 0.66%. The sequencing input was PBMCs. Receptors were obtained from a boy aged 2 to 9 in good health and CMV-seronegative.

The chain has TRBV11-2 and TRBJ2-7; TRBD1 matches 8 bases. CDR1 is SGHAT, CDR2 FQNNGV, per germline. This CDR3 has 14 residues. The V and J ends lost 4 bases and 4 bases, in that order; junction bases with no gene match: 6. Here the CDR3 DNA reads TGTGCCAGCAGCTCGACAGGGGTCAGGTACGAGCAGTACTTC. It translates to CASSSTGVRYEQYF.

The chain combines TRBV18 with TRBJ1-1; TRBD1 agrees at 9 bases. The trim removed 3 bases at V and 7 bases at J, leaving 0 bases unmatched. This CDR3 spans 12 amino acids. Germline CDR1 and CDR2: KGHSH and LQKENI. The DNA of the CDR3 is TGTGCCAGCTCACCGGGACAGGGTGAAGCTTTCTTT. This translates into CASSPGQGEAFF.

This chain uses TRBV6-4 with TRBJ2-2, with 9 bases matching TRBD1. Germline assignment: CDR1 MRHNA and CDR2 SNTAGT. This CDR3 spans 14 amino acids. V gave up 4 bases and J gave up 5 bases; unmatched junction bases: 2. CDR3 loop: CASSGDRDTGELFF. CDR3 bases: TGTGCCAGCAGTGGGGACAGGGATACCGGGGAGCTGTTTTTT.

This clone occurred a few times. The J gene is TRBJ1-1, the V gene TRBV5-1; D may be TRBD1 (5 bases). The germline V gene has CDR1 SGHRS and CDR2 YFSETQ. The CDR3 extends over 14 amino acids. Trimming took 4 bases from V and 0 from J, leaving 10 bases between them. In DNA, the CDR3 is TGCGCCAGCAGCCAGGGCGGATTGAACACTGAAGCTTTCTTT. It translates to CASSQGGLNTEAFF.

This clone was found a few times. The chain carries TRBV4-1 and TRBJ2-2; D unclear. Germline lookup yields CDR1 MGHRA and CDR2 YSYEKL. CDR3 length equals 15 residues. Trimming stripped 2 bases from V and 3 bases from J, with 10 bases between. For the CDR3, the DNA is TGCGCCAGCAGCCAAAGTCAACGGTACACCGGGGAGCTGTTTTTT. It specifies CASSQSQRYTGELFF.

This clone was detected once. The chain carries TRBV30 and TRBJ2-7, with D perhaps TRBD2 (6 bases). The CDR3 length is 13 residues. V lost 7 bases, J lost 0 bases, and 13 bases lay in between. Germline CDR1 and CDR2: GTSNPN and SVGIG (reference sequence). The CDR3 spells CALEGLLSYEQYF. The CDR3, as DNA: TGTGCCTTGGAGGGCCTCCTCTCCTACGAGCAGTACTTC.

The chain joins TRBV7-3 to TRBJ2-3; 8 bases fit TRBD1. V shed 4 bases and J 1 base; nucleotides not matched to a gene: 4. CDR1 and CDR2 (germline): SGHTA, FQGTGA. This CDR3 region has 15 residues. The CDR3 protein is CASSSTGEGTDTQYF. The CDR3, as DNA: TGTGCCAGCAGCTCGACAGGGGAGGGCACAGATACGCAGTATTTT.

The chain couples TRBV6-5 to TRBJ1-2, with TRBD1 matching 7 bases. V shed 4 bases, J shed 7 bases, and the junction held 9 bases outside the gene matches. In germline, CDR1 is MNHEY, CDR2 SVGAGI. This CDR3 comprises 14 residues. Written as DNA, the CDR3 is TGTGCCAGCAGTTCTGGACAGGCTTTTTTTGGCTACACCTTC. As protein: CASSSGQAFFGYTF.

The chain joins TRBV5-4 to TRBJ1-2, with 9 bases identical to TRBD1. CDR3 length: 14 amino acids. The junction had 3 bases not matched to a gene; V was cut back by 4 bases and J by 2 bases. The V gene's germline CDR1 is SGHNT and CDR2 YYREEE (reference sequence). The CDR3 protein is CASSGDRANYGYTF. The CDR3 coding sequence is TGTGCCAGCAGCGGGGACAGGGCGAACTATGGCTACACCTTC. Complete variable domain (other parts from reference TRBV5-4 and TRBJ1-2): ETGVTQSPTHLIKTRGQQVTLRCSSQSGHNTVSWYQQALGQGPQFIFQYYREEENGRGNFPPRFSGLQFPNYSSELNVNALELDDSALYLCASSGDRANYGYTFGSGTRLTVV.

This clone was found once. The J gene is TRBJ2-1, the V gene TRBV7-9, with TRBD2 matching over 10 bases. The V gene end was trimmed by 4 bases and the J gene end by 3 bases; junction bases not matched to a gene: 12. This CDR3 contains 18 residues. Germline loops: CDR1 SEHNR, CDR2 FQNEAQ (reference sequence). CDR3 sequence (DNA): TGTGCCAGCAGCTCAATACTAGAGACTAGCGGGCGCTACAATGAGCAGTTCTTC. Protein: CASSSILETSGRYNEQFF.

The rearrangement joins TRBV2 to TRBJ1-2; TRBD1 is a possible D gene (5 bases). CDR3 size: 12 residues. V lost 4 bases and J lost 8, with 11 bases in between. CDR1 is SNHLY, CDR2 FYNNEI, per germline. This chain's CDR3 is CASSGGLGGYTF. The CDR3 coding sequence is TGTGCCAGCAGTGGGGGACTTGGAGGCTACACCTTC.

The genes are TRBV6-4 and TRBJ2-3, with a weak D call TRBD1 (6 bases). The CDR3 runs 13 residues. The V end lost 8 bases, the J end lost 4 bases, and 13 bases lay between the germline ends. Germline V CDR1 and CDR2: MRHNA, SNTAGT. The CDR3 loop reads CASSWGQADTQYF. The CDR3 DNA follows: TGTGCCAGCTCATGGGGGCAGGCAGATACGCAGTATTTT.

The gene calls are TRBV7-6 and TRBJ1-1, with a possible D match to TRBD1 (5 bases). Germline V gene sequence: CDR1 SGHVS, CDR2 FNYEAQ. Between the trimmed V and J ends, which lost 5 bases and 1 base, there was a span of 14 bases. The CDR3 is 15 residues long. CDR3 sequence (DNA): TGTGCCAGCAGCCCCCTATCGGGGGGGAACACTGAAGCTTTCTTT. Its translation is CASSPLSGGNTEAFF.

The chain is built from TRBV5-4 and TRBJ2-5, with 10 bases fitting TRBD1. CDR3 size: 15 residues. With V trimmed by 2 bases and J by 4 bases, 5 bases remained unmatched. Germline-derived CDR1 and CDR2 are SGHNT and YYREEE (reference sequence). The CDR3 region is CASSFFGTGAETQYF. The CDR3, as DNA: TGTGCCAGCAGCTTTTTTGGGACAGGGGCAGAGACCCAGTACTTC.

The gene calls are TRBV5-6 and TRBJ1-2; no reliable D call. The CDR3 loop spans 13 amino acids. CDR1 is SGHDT, CDR2 YYEEEE, per germline. The germline V and J ends were trimmed by 0 bases and 6 bases, with 9 bases remaining between them. CDR3 sequence: CASSLAGPDGYTF. Written as DNA, the CDR3 is TGTGCCAGCAGCTTGGCTGGGCCCGATGGCTACACCTTC.

This chain links TRBV19 with TRBJ1-1, with 7 bases matching TRBD1. J lost 12 bases, V lost 4 bases, and 8 bases had no gene match. The CDR3 is made up of 12 amino acids. Germline V gives CDR1 LNHDA, CDR2 SQIVND (reference sequence). The CDR3 region has the DNA TGTGCCAGTAGTACTCGACAGGGTTTAACTTTCTTT. It is translated as CASSTRQGLTFF. The variable domain in full, with the rest retrieved from reference TRBV19 and TRBJ1-1, is DGGITQSPKYLFRKEGQNVTLSCEQNLNHDAMYWYRQDPGQGLRLIYYSQIVNDFQKGDIAEGYSVSREKKESFPLTVTSAQKNPTAFYLCASSTRQGLTFFGQGTRLTVV.

This chain links TRBV19 with TRBJ1-5; D remains ambiguous. Per the germline V gene, CDR1 is LNHDA and CDR2 is SQIVND (reference sequence). The CDR3 runs 14 residues. The germline V and J ends were trimmed by 3 bases and 5 bases, with 11 bases remaining between them. The CDR3 DNA is TGTGCCAGTAGTATGGCCGGGTACTATCAGCCCCAGCATTTT. Its translation is CASSMAGYYQPQHF.

The chain is built from TRBV10-3 and TRBJ2-5; 8 bases match TRBD2. Trimming at V came to 1 base and at J to 2 bases, leaving 6 bases not matched to a gene. The CDR3 totals 16 residues. Germline V CDR1 and CDR2: ENHRY, SYGVKD. CDR3 amino acids: CAISELGSGIQETQYF. CDR3 DNA sequence: TGTGCCATCAGTGAGTTGGGTAGCGGGATACAAGAGACCCAGTACTTC.

The genes are TRBV5-1 and TRBJ2-6; a weak D match, TRBD2 (6 bases). V was shortened by 0 bases and J by 2 bases, with 15 bases between the two germline ends. This CDR3 has 18 amino acids. CDR1 and CDR2 (germline): SGHRS, YFSETQ. For the CDR3, the DNA is TGCGCCAGCAGCTTGGGGGACTGGATCCCGCCTGGGGCCAACGTCCTGACTTTC. Amino acid sequence: CASSLGDWIPPGANVLTF. Together with reference TRBV5-1 and TRBJ2-6, the CDR3 gives the full variable domain: KAGVTQTPRYLIKTRGQQVTLSCSPISGHRSVSWYQQTPGQGLQFLFEYFSETQRNKGNFPGRFSGRQFSNSRSEMNVSTLELGDSALYLCASSLGDWIPPGANVLTFGAGSRLTVL.

This chain uses TRBV7-9 with TRBJ2-1; 10 bases are a match to TRBD2. Trimming took 1 base from V and 9 from J; bases not matched to a gene: 6. Germline lookup yields CDR1 SEHNR and CDR2 FQNEAQ (reference sequence). The CDR3 sequence is 15 residues long. Here the CDR3 reads CASSLGAGGPFEQFF. CDR3 coding DNA: TGTGCCAGCAGCTTAGGAGCGGGGGGGCCGTTTGAGCAGTTCTTC.

The rearrangement joins TRBV7-6 to TRBJ1-2; TRBD1 might be the D (6 bases). The CDR3 sequence is 15 residues long. Germline V CDR1 and CDR2: SGHVS, FNYEAQ. V lost 3 bases and J lost 1, with 12 bases in between. The CDR3, as DNA: TGTGCCAGCAGCTTGTACAGGGTAGGTAACTATGGCTACACCTTC. Protein product: CASSLYRVGNYGYTF.